This T cell receptor (beta chain) was identified during a study of cytomegalovirus exposure and HLA in healthy donors. The PCR used 60 Vbeta and 13 Jbeta primers. The repertoire was sequenced with immunoSEQ multiplex PCR; TCRdb's copy has only in-frame clones and lacks some. The data contain about 76,000 clones, approximately 80% of them singletons. This CDR3 is 16 amino acids long. Per the germline V gene, CDR1 is SGHDT and CDR2 is YYEEEE. V gave up 1 base and J gave up 0 bases, with 12 bases separating them. The rearrangement uses TRBV5-6 and TRBJ2-3; the D gene is possibly TRBD1 (5 bases). This receptor was identified in a woman aged 40 to 55 in good health and CMV-seropositive. Sequencing used PBMCs. The CDR3 loop reads CASSLRAGRSTDTQYF. The CDR3 nucleotides are TGTGCCAGCAGCTTGAGGGCAGGGCGAAGCACAGATACGCAGTATTTT.